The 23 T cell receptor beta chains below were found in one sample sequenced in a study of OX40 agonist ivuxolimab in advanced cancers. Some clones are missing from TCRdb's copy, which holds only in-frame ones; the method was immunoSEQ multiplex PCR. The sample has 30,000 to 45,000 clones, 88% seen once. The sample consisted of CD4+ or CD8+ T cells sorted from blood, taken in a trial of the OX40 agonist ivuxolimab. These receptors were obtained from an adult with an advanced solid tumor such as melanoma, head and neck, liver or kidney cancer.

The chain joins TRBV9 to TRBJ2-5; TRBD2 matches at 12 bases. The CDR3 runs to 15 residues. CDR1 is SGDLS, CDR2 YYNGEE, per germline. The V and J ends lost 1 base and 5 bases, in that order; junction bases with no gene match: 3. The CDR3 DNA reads TGTGCCAGCAGCGTAACTAGCGGGAGGTTGGAGACCCAGTACTTC. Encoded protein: CASSVTSGRLETQYF.

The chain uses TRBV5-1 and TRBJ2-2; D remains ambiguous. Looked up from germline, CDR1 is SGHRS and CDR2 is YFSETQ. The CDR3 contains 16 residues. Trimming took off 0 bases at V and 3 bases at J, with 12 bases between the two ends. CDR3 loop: CASSLAAGSDTGELFF. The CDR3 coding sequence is TGCGCCAGCAGCTTGGCAGCTGGGTCGGACACCGGGGAGCTGTTTTTT. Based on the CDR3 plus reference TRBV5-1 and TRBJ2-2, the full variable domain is KAGVTQTPRYLIKTRGQQVTLSCSPISGHRSVSWYQQTPGQGLQFLFEYFSETQRNKGNFPGRFSGRQFSNSRSEMNVSTLELGDSALYLCASSLAAGSDTGELFFGEGSRLTVL.

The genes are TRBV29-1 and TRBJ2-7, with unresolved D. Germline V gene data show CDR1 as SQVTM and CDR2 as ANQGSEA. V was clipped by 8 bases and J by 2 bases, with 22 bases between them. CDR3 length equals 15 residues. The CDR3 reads CSSFTDLGGAYEQYF. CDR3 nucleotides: TGCAGCTCCTTTACGGACCTGGGCGGAGCCTACGAGCAGTACTTC.

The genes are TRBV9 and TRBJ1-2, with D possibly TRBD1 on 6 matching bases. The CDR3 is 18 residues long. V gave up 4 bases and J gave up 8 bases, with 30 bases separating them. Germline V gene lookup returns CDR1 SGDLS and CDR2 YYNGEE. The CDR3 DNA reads TGTGCCAGCAGCCACACAAGACAGGCTGACTACCCTCTACTCGGCTACACCTTC. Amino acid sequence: CASSHTRQADYPLLGYTF.

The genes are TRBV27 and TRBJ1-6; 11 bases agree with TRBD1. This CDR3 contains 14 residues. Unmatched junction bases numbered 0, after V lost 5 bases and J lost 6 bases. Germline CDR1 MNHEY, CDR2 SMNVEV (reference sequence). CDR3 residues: CASSGQGANSPLHF. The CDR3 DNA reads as TGTGCCAGCAGTGGACAGGGGGCTAATTCACCCCTCCACTTT.

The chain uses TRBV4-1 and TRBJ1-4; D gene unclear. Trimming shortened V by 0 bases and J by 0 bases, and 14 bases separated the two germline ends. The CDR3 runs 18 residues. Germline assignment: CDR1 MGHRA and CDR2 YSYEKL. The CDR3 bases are TGCGCCAGCAGCCAAGAACCGGGTTGGGATGCAACTAATGAAAAACTGTTTTTT. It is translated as CASSQEPGWDATNEKLFF.

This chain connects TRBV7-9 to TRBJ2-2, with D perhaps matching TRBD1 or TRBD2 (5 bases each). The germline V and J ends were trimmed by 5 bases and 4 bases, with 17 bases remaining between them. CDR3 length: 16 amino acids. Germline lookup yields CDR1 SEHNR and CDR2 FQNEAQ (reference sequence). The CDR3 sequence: CASSPRGGPSTGELFF. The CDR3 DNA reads TGTGCCAGCAGCCCCCGTGGGGGTCCGAGCACCGGGGAGCTGTTTTTT.

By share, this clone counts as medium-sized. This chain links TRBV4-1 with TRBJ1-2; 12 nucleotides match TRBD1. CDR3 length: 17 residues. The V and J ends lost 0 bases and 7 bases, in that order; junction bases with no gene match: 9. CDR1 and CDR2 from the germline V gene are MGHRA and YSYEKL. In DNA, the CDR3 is TGCGCCAGCAGCCAAGACACGGGGACAGGGGGCGTGATTGGCTACACCTTC. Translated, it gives CASSQDTGTGGVIGYTF.

CDR3 region: CASSLTGEHSGNTIYF. CDR3 DNA sequence: TGTGCCAGCAGTTTGACAGGGGAACACTCCGGAAACACCATATATTTT. The genes are TRBV6-6 and TRBJ1-3; 8 bases map to TRBD1. The CDR3 consists of 16 residues. Trimming cost V 4 bases and J 4 bases; bases outside gene matches: 9. From germline, CDR1 is MNHNY and CDR2 SVGAGI (reference sequence).

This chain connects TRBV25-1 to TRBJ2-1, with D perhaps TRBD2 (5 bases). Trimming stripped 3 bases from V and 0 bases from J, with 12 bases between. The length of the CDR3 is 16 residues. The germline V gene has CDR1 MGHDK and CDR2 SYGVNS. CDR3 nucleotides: TGTGCCAGCAGTGATCACACTGGGAGCTCCTACAATGAGCAGTTCTTC. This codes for CASSDHTGSSYNEQFF. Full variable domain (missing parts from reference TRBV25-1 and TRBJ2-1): EADIYQTPRYLVIGTGKKITLECSQTMGHDKMYWYQQDPGMELHLIHYSYGVNSTEKGDLSSESTVSRIRTEHFPLTLESARPSHTSQYLCASSDHTGSSYNEQFFGPGTRLTVL.

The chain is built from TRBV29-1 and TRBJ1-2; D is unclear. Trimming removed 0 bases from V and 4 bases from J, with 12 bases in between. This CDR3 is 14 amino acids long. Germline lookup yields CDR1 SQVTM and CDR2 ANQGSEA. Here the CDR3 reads CSVEDPVFFYGYTF. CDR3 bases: TGCAGCGTTGAAGATCCGGTCTTCTTCTATGGCTACACCTTC.

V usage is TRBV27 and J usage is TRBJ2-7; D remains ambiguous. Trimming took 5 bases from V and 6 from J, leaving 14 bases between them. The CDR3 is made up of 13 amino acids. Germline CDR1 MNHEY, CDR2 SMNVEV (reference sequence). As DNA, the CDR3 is TGTGCCAGCAGTCTCCGGACCGCACCCGAGCAGTACTTC. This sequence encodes CASSLRTAPEQYF.

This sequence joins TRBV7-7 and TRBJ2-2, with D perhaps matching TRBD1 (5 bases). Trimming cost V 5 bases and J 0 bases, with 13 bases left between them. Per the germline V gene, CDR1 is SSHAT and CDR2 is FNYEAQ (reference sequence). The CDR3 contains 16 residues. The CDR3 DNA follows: TGTGCCAGCAGCCCCGTTCCGACAGCGAACACCGGGGAGCTGTTTTTT. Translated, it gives CASSPVPTANTGELFF.

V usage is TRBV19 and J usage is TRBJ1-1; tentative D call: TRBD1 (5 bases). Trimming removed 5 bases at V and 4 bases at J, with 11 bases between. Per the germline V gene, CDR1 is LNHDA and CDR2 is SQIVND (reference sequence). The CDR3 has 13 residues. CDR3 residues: CASSAGAVTEAFF. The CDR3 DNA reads TGTGCCAGTAGTGCCGGGGCGGTCACTGAAGCTTTCTTT.

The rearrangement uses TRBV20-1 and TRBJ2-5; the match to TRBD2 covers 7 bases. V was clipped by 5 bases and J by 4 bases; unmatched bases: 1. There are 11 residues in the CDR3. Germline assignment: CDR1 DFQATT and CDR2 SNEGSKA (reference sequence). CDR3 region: CSAGLGETQYF. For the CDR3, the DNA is TGCAGTGCTGGACTAGGAGAGACCCAGTACTTC.

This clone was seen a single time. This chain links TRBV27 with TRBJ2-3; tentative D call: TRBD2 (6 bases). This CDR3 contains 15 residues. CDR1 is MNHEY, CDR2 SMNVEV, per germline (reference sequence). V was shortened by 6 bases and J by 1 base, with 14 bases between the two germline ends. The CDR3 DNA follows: TGTGCCAGCAGGGTATCCGGGGGTGGCACAGATACGCAGTATTTT. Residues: CASRVSGGGTDTQYF.

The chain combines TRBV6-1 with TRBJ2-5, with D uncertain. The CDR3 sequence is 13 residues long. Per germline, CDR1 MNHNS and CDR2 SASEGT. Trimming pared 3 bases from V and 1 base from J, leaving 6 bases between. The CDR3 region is CASSDPVQETQYF. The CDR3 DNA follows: TGTGCCAGCAGTGACCCGGTCCAAGAGACCCAGTACTTC.

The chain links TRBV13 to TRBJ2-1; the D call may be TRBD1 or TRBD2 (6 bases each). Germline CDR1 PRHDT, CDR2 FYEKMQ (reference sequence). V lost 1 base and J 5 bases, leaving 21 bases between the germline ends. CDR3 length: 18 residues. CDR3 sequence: CASSLEGGYPPTDNEQFF. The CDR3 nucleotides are TGTGCCAGCAGCTTAGAGGGGGGATACCCGCCTACCGACAATGAGCAGTTCTTC.

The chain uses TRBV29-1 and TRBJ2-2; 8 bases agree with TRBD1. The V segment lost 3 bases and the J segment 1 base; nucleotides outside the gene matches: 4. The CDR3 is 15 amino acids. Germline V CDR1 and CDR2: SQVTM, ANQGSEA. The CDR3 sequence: CSVEFGTGNTGELFF. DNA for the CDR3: TGCAGCGTTGAGTTTGGGACAGGGAACACCGGGGAGCTGTTTTTT.

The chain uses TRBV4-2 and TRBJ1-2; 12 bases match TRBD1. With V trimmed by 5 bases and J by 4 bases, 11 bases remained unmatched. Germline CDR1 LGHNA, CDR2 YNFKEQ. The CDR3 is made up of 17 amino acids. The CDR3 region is CASSSRDRGRIGYGYTF. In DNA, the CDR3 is TGTGCCAGCAGCTCCCGGGACAGGGGGCGCATAGGCTATGGCTACACCTTC.

CDR3 residues: CASSLTGSNQPQHF. The DNA for the CDR3 is TGTGCCAGCAGTCTGACAGGGAGCAATCAGCCCCAGCATTTT. The chain employs TRBV25-1 and TRBJ1-5; 7 bases fit TRBD1. V was pared by 5 bases and J by 1 base, with 2 bases of the junction left unmatched. Germline CDR1 is MGHDK and CDR2 is SYGVNS. The CDR3 length is 14 residues.

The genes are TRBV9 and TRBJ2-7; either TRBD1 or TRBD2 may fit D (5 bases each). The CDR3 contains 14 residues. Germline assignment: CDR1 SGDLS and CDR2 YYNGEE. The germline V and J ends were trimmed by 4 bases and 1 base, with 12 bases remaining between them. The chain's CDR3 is CASSHGTDSYEQYF. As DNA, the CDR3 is TGTGCCAGCAGCCATGGGACGGATTCCTACGAGCAGTACTTC.

The CDR3 loop reads CASSLSPFSNQPQHF. CDR3 DNA sequence: TGTGCCAGCAGTTTGTCGCCGTTTAGCAATCAGCCCCAGCATTTT. The gene calls are TRBV27 and TRBJ1-5; D is ambiguous. Per the germline V gene, CDR1 is MNHEY and CDR2 is SMNVEV (reference sequence). V gave up 3 bases and J gave up 0 bases, with 9 bases separating them. The CDR3 is made up of 15 amino acids.